This TCR beta chain was profiled in a study of blood T cell repertoires in COVID-19. On the study more broadly: Samples came from the United States, Italy and Spain, spanning acute and convalescent COVID-19. The analysed material was cDNA or gDNA that came from T cells, B-cell-depleted T cells, or PBMCs.

Trimming took 0 bases from V and 1 from J, leaving 7 bases between them. Germline V gives CDR1 SGHRS, CDR2 YFSETQ. CDR3 length equals 14 residues. On this clone itself: Other DNA sequences in this sample translate to the same CDR3.

Per the study methods: Amplifying reference gene primers gave estimates of nucleated cell counts. Clones were sequenced by immunoSEQ multiplex PCR, and TCRdb holds only the in-frame ones, with some missing. V, J and clone size derive from that table, while D and trimming were established from the DNA sequence. Of 100,000 to 150,000 clones in the sample, approximately 85% were seen once. This clonotype originated in a woman aged 80 or older with acute or convalescent COVID-19. The V gene is TRBV5-1, the J gene TRBJ1-1; no definite D call. What was sequenced was peripheral blood. CDR3 in amino acids: CASSLVGGNTEAFF. CDR3 sequence (DNA): TGCGCCAGCAGCTTGGTTGGCGGGAACACTGAAGCTTTCTTT.